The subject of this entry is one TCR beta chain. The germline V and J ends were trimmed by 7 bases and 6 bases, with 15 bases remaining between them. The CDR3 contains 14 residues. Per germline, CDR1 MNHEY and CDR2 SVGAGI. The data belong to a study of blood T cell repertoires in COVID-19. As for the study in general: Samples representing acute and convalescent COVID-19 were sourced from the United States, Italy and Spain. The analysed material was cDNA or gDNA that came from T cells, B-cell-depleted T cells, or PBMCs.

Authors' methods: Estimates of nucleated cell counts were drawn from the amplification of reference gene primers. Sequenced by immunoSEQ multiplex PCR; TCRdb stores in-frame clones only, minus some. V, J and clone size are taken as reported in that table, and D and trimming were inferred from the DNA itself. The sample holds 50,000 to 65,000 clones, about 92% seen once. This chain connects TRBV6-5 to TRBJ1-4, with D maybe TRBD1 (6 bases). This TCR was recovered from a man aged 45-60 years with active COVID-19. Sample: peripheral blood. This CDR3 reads CASTHLGGDEKLFF. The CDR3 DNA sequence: TGTGCCAGCACCCACTTAGGGGGAGATGAAAAACTGTTTTTT.